Following are 23 T cell receptor beta chains from one sample sequenced in a study of a mutant IDH1 vaccine in newly diagnosed glioma. Time point: week 47, end of study. The vaccine gave 300 ug of a 20-mer mutant IDH1 peptide subcutaneously per dose. The data were produced by immunoSEQ multiplex PCR, yet TCRdb's version contains in-frame clones alone and is incomplete. This sample has about 83,000 clones, with roughly four fifths found just once. Antigen specificity for these receptors is unknown. The sequences come from PBMCs, collected from a glioma patient whose treatment included an IDH1 peptide vaccine. The receptors here all came from a man in his forties or fifties with glioma.

The gene calls are TRBV25-1 and TRBJ1-2; no reliable D call. With 2 bases removed from V and 4 bases from J, the gap between germline ends came to 8 bases. CDR1 MGHDK and CDR2 SYGVNS come from the germline V gene. The CDR3 extends over 13 amino acids. CDR3 bases: TGTGCCAGCAGTGAAACGGCATTCTATGGCTACACCTTC. Its translation: CASSETAFYGYTF.

This rearrangement joins TRBV7-2 to TRBJ1-1; D uncertain. The germline V gene encodes CDR1 SGHTA and CDR2 FQGNSA. The CDR3 length is 16 residues. V shed 1 base and J shed 3 bases, with 15 bases lying between them. CDR3 DNA sequence: TGTGCCAGCAGCTTAGAGAGTCTGAGTCAGTACACTGAAGCTTTCTTT. Protein: CASSLESLSQYTEAFF.

V and J are TRBV4-3 and TRBJ2-5, with D possibly TRBD2 on 6 matching bases. The V gene's germline CDR1 is LGHNA and CDR2 YSLEER. V lost 0 bases and J 5 bases, leaving 7 bases between the germline ends. The CDR3 extends over 13 amino acids. Here the CDR3 reads CASSQEGRETQYF. The CDR3 DNA reads as TGCGCCAGCAGCCAAGAGGGGAGGGAGACCCAGTACTTC.

The genes are TRBV4-3 and TRBJ1-1; the D is unclear. V lost 1 base to trimming and J lost 2 bases, with 11 bases between them. Germline CDR1 reads LGHNA; CDR2 reads YSLEER. The CDR3 has 15 amino acids. CDR3 in amino acids: CASSQVVEPNTEAFF. CDR3 DNA sequence: TGCGCCAGCAGCCAAGTAGTAGAGCCTAACACTGAAGCTTTCTTT.

The rearrangement uses TRBV7-9 and TRBJ2-3; D is perhaps TRBD1 (5 bases). The CDR3 has 14 amino acids. V was pared by 2 bases and J by 4 bases, with 10 bases between. The germline V gene encodes CDR1 SEHNR and CDR2 FQNEAQ (reference sequence). The CDR3 sequence: CASSLRGIADTQYF. The CDR3 nucleotides are TGTGCCAGCAGCTTAAGGGGCATCGCAGATACGCAGTATTTT.

The gene calls are TRBV19 and TRBJ2-6, with 9 bases fitting TRBD1. The germline V gene encodes CDR1 LNHDA and CDR2 SQIVND (reference sequence). The CDR3 runs 18 residues. Trimming at V came to 7 bases and at J to 0 bases, leaving 10 bases not matched to a gene. This CDR3 is CASKMAGQGSSGANVLTF. The CDR3 DNA sequence: TGTGCCAGTAAGATGGCAGGACAGGGGAGCTCTGGGGCCAACGTCCTGACTTTC.

J is TRBJ2-7 and V is TRBV4-1; no reliable D call. This CDR3 has 13 amino acids. Germline V gene lookup returns CDR1 MGHRA and CDR2 YSYEKL. The V end lost 3 bases, the J end lost 6 bases, and 12 bases lay between the germline ends. The DNA of the CDR3 is TGCGCCAGCAGCCATCAACGAGGTTCCGAGCAGTACTTC. Translation gives CASSHQRGSEQYF.

This clone was observed a few times. The gene calls are TRBV2 and TRBJ1-5, with D unresolved. The CDR3 covers 16 residues. Trimming pared 2 bases from V and 0 bases from J, leaving 11 bases between. CDR1 SNHLY and CDR2 FYNNEI come from the germline V gene. DNA of the CDR3: TGTGCCAGCAGTGAATTGGGAGGGAATAGCAATCAGCCCCAGCATTTT. Translation: CASSELGGNSNQPQHF.

This chain links TRBV4-3 with TRBJ2-3; 9 nucleotides agree with TRBD2. Germline V lookup: CDR1 LGHNA, CDR2 YSLEER. The CDR3 contains 16 residues. V was pared by 1 base and J by 4 bases, with 6 bases of the junction left unmatched. This CDR3 is CASSQGVAGESDTQYF. The CDR3 DNA is TGCGCCAGCAGCCAAGGGGTAGCGGGGGAGTCAGATACGCAGTATTTT.

The V call is TRBV7-9, the J call TRBJ2-1; D gene uncertain. The V and J ends lost 0 bases and 2 bases respectively, with 5 bases between them. Germline CDR1 is SEHNR and CDR2 is FQNEAQ (reference sequence). This CDR3 has 14 residues. CDR3: CASSLAQTYNEQFF. CDR3 nucleotides: TGTGCCAGCAGCTTAGCACAAACCTACAATGAGCAGTTCTTC.

To note about this clone: A junction boundary mismatches the germline segment, possibly from a read error. The gene calls are TRBV7-9 and TRBJ2-1; 13 positions match TRBD2. This CDR3 has 15 amino acids. CDR1 SEHNR and CDR2 FQNEAQ come from the germline V gene (reference sequence). The CDR3 region is CTSSLGLAGVPEQFF. The DNA of the CDR3 is TGTACCAGCAGCTTAGGACTAGCGGGAGTCCCTGAGCAGTTCTTC.

This clone was seen more than once but under ten times. The CDR3 region is CASSLEYEQYF. The CDR3 nucleotides read TGTGCCAGCAGCTTAGAGTACGAGCAGTACTTC. V gene TRBV11-2 combines with J gene TRBJ2-7; D is undetermined. The CDR3 spans 11 residues. Germline CDR1 is SGHAT and CDR2 is FQNNGV. V lost 0 bases and J lost 4, with 1 base in between.

The gene calls are TRBV7-9 and TRBJ2-1, with 10 bases identical to TRBD2. The trim removed 0 bases at V and 6 bases at J, leaving 2 bases unmatched. CDR1 is SEHNR and CDR2 is FQNEAQ in the germline V gene (reference sequence). This CDR3 has 15 residues. CDR3 loop: CASSLAAGGSNEQFF. CDR3 bases: TGTGCCAGCAGCTTAGCAGCGGGAGGGTCCAATGAGCAGTTCTTC.

The chain carries TRBV6-5 and TRBJ1-1; 8 bases align to TRBD1. The CDR3 is 15 amino acids. V gave up 6 bases and J gave up 4 bases; unmatched junction bases: 10. The germline V gene has CDR1 MNHEY and CDR2 SVGAGI. DNA for the CDR3: TGTGCCAGCAGCTACCAGGGGGCTGGCGGCACTGAAGCTTTCTTT. Residues: CASSYQGAGGTEAFF.

Turning to this clone: The same CDR3 also results from other DNA sequences found in this sample. The CDR3 sequence: CASSPRGDGYTF. CDR3 in DNA: TGTGCCAGCAGTCCGCGGGGGGATGGCTACACCTTC. This sequence joins TRBV7-2 and TRBJ1-2; possibly TRBD1 for D (5 bases). Germline CDR1 SGHTA, CDR2 FQGNSA. The CDR3 covers 12 residues. Trimming took off 6 bases at V and 6 bases at J, with 11 bases between the two ends. Full variable domain (rest looked up from reference TRBV7-2 and TRBJ1-2): GAGVSQSPSNKVTEKGKDVELRCDPISGHTALYWYRQSLGQGLEFLIYFQGNSAPDKSGLPSDRFSAERTGGSVSTLTIQRTQQEDSAVYLCASSPRGDGYTFGSGTRLTVV.

This chain connects TRBV6-1 to TRBJ1-4; no clear D. This CDR3 has 18 residues. Trimming took off 1 base at V and 0 bases at J, with 15 bases between the two ends. Germline loops: CDR1 MNHNS, CDR2 SASEGT. CDR3 sequence reads: CASSEVPPSGTTNEKLFF. The CDR3 DNA reads TGTGCCAGCAGTGAAGTGCCCCCATCGGGTACAACTAATGAAAAACTGTTTTTT.

The V and J genes are TRBV11-1 and TRBJ1-2; TRBD1 agrees at 7 bases. Trimming took 5 bases from V and 5 from J; bases not matched to a gene: 14. Germline CDR1 reads SGHAT; CDR2 reads FQDESV (reference sequence). This CDR3 contains 16 residues. The CDR3 loop is CASSPDFGTVGYGYTF. Written as DNA, the CDR3 is TGTGCCAGCAGCCCGGATTTCGGGACAGTCGGTTATGGCTACACCTTC.

This rearrangement joins TRBV9 to TRBJ1-1, with D perhaps TRBD1 (5 bases). The CDR3 length is 15 residues. CDR1 and CDR2 from the germline V gene are SGDLS and YYNGEE. Trimming left V 0 bases short and J 0 bases short, with 9 bases between. CDR3 in DNA: TGTGCCAGCAGCGTAGAATCAGGGCTGAACACTGAAGCTTTCTTT. This encodes CASSVESGLNTEAFF.

This clone was counted a few times. This chain links TRBV11-2 with TRBJ2-2; tentatively, D is TRBD2 (6 bases). V lost 5 bases and J 2 bases, leaving 12 bases between the germline ends. CDR1 SGHAT and CDR2 FQNNGV come from the germline V gene. The CDR3 is 15 residues long. The CDR3 DNA is TGTGCCAGCAGCCACTGGAGGGCCAACACCGGGGAGCTGTTTTTT. Translated, it gives CASSHWRANTGELFF.

This chain joins TRBV19 and TRBJ1-5; unclear D gene. The CDR3 length is 12 residues. V was shortened by 9 bases and J by 0 bases, with 6 bases between the two germline ends. Germline V gene data show CDR1 as LNHDA and CDR2 as SQIVND (reference sequence). The CDR3 loop is CARQLSNQPQHF. The CDR3 nucleotides read TGTGCCAGACAGCTTAGCAATCAGCCCCAGCATTTT.

This clone was seen more than once but under ten times. The genes are TRBV7-8 and TRBJ2-7, with 12 bases matching TRBD2. J lost 3 bases, V lost 5 bases, and 14 bases had no gene match. This CDR3 contains 18 residues. Germline V CDR1 and CDR2: SGHVS, FQNEAQ. CDR3 coding DNA: TGTGCCAGCAGCGCAGGACGACTAGCGGGAGTGGGAAACTACGAGCAGTACTTC. Protein product: CASSAGRLAGVGNYEQYF.

This chain joins TRBV6-6 and TRBJ2-5; D assignment may be TRBD1 or TRBD2 (5 bases each). The CDR3 runs to 15 residues. Between the trimmed V and J ends, which lost 6 bases and 2 bases, there was a span of 16 bases. The V gene's germline CDR1 is MNHNY and CDR2 SVGAGI (reference sequence). In DNA form, the CDR3 reads TGTGCCAGCAGCCGCGGAGTGGGGGTACAAGAGACCCAGTACTTC. It specifies CASSRGVGVQETQYF.

The chain uses TRBV18 and TRBJ2-1; perhaps TRBD2 as D (5 bases). The CDR3 contains 17 residues. Per the germline V gene, CDR1 is KGHSH and CDR2 is LQKENI. The V end lost 4 bases, the J end lost 8 bases, and 24 bases lay between the germline ends. CDR3 region: CASSRYERGPPDDEQFF. CDR3 nucleotide sequence: TGTGCCAGCTCACGGTACGAGCGCGGGCCCCCGGACGATGAGCAGTTCTTC.